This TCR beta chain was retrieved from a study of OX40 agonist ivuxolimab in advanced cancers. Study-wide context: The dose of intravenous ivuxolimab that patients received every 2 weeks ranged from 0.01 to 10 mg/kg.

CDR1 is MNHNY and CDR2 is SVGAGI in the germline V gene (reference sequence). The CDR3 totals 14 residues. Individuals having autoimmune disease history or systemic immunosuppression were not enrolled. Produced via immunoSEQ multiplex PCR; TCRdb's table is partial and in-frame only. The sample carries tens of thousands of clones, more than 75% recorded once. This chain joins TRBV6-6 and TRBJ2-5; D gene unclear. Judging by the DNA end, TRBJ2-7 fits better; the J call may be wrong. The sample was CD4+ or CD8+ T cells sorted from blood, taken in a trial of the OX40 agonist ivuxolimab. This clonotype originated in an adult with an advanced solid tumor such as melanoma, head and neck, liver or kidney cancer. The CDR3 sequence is CASSYSRETYEQYF. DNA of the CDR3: TGTGCCAGCAGTTACTCGAGAGAGACCTACGAGCAGTACTTC.